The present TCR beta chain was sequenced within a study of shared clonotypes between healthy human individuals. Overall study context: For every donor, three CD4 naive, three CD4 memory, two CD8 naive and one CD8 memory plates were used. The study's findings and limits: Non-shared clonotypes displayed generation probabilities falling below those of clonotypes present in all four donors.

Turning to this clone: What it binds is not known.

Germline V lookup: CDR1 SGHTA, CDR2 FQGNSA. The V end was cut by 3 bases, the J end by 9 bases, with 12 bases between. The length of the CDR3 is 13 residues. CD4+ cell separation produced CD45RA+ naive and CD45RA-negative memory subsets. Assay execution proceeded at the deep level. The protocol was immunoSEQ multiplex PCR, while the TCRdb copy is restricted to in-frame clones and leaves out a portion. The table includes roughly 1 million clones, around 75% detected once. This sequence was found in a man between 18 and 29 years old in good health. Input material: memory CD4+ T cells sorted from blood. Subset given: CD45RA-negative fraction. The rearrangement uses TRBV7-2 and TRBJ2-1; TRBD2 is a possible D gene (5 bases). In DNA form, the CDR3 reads TGTGCCAGCAGCTTGGGGAGCGTGGGTGAGCAGTTCTTC. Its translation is CASSLGSVGEQFF. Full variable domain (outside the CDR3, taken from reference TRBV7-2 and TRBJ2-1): GAGVSQSPSNKVTEKGKDVELRCDPISGHTALYWYRQSLGQGLEFLIYFQGNSAPDKSGLPSDRFSAERTGGSVSTLTIQRTQQEDSAVYLCASSLGSVGEQFFGPGTRLTVL.